A single sample gave rise to the 15 T cell receptor beta chains below, sequenced in a study of T cell responses to AZD1222 COVID-19 vaccine. Clones were sequenced by immunoSEQ multiplex PCR, and TCRdb holds only the in-frame ones, with some missing. The profile shows about 97,000 clones, less than 90% of them singletons. The sequenced sample was peripheral blood, obtained on day 0 of AZD1222 vaccination. The receptors come from an adult in good health.

In this sample, this clone turned up once. The gene calls are TRBV11-2 and TRBJ1-1; 11 nucleotides line up with TRBD1. Germline lookup yields CDR1 SGHAT and CDR2 FQNNGV. This CDR3 region has 13 residues. Germline trimming cut 4 bases from V and 12 bases from J; bases unmatched to any gene: 7. CDR3 in amino acids: CASSSWDRGGTFF. For the CDR3, the DNA is TGTGCCAGCAGCTCGTGGGACAGGGGGGGTACTTTCTTT.

The chain couples TRBV7-9 to TRBJ1-4, with D perhaps TRBD1 (6 bases). The CDR3 has 17 residues. CDR1 SEHNR and CDR2 FQNEAQ come from the germline V gene (reference sequence). V was shortened by 2 bases and J by 7 bases, with 20 bases between the two germline ends. The CDR3: CASSLRVGGRVVEKLFF. CDR3 nucleotide sequence: TGTGCCAGCAGCTTAAGAGTCGGGGGGCGCGTTGTTGAAAAACTGTTTTTT.

This clone was seen only a few times. The chain is built from TRBV24-1 and TRBJ2-1; 8 nucleotides agree with TRBD2. The CDR3 runs to 15 residues. Trimming removed 5 bases from V and 3 bases from J; junction bases left unmatched: 5. Germline V lookup: CDR1 KGHDR, CDR2 SFDVKD. DNA for the CDR3: TGTGCCACCAGTGGGGCTAGCGGGTTCTACAATGAGCAGTTCTTC. Amino acids: CATSGASGFYNEQFF.

This chain uses TRBV13 with TRBJ1-1; perhaps TRBD1 as D (5 bases). CDR3 length: 15 amino acids. CDR1 and CDR2 from the germline V gene are PRHDT and FYEKMQ (reference sequence). V lost 4 bases, J lost 5 bases, and 17 bases lay in between. This CDR3 is CASSSLTNGGTEAFF. As DNA, the CDR3 is TGTGCCAGCAGCTCGTTGACCAATGGGGGAACTGAAGCTTTCTTT.

The V call is TRBV5-4, the J call TRBJ2-3; possibly TRBD2 for D (5 bases). V was cut by 1 base and J by 0 bases, with 12 bases left in between. Germline V gives CDR1 SGHNT, CDR2 YYREEE (reference sequence). The CDR3 is made up of 16 amino acids. This chain's CDR3 is CASSLMADWSTDTQYF. The CDR3 DNA is TGTGCCAGCAGCTTGATGGCGGACTGGAGCACAGATACGCAGTATTTT.

The J gene is TRBJ1-6, the V gene TRBV3-1 (or the pseudogene TRBV3-2); no firm D call. The CDR3 runs to 16 residues. The V gene lost 0 bases and the J gene lost 7 bases, with 13 bases spanning the gap. Germline CDR1 is LGHDT and CDR2 is YNNKEL (reference sequence). The CDR3 region is CASSQDLRVGNSPLHF. The CDR3 coding sequence is TGTGCCAGCAGCCAAGATCTGAGGGTTGGAAATTCACCCCTCCACTTT.

V and J are TRBV28 and TRBJ1-5; 9 bases are a match to TRBD1. The CDR3 loop spans 17 amino acids. Germline V lookup: CDR1 MDHEN, CDR2 SYDVKM. The ends lost 4 bases at V and 0 bases at J; junction bases unmatched: 7. The DNA for the CDR3 is TGTGCCAGCAGTTATAGTAAACAGGGGGCTAGCAATCAGCCCCAGCATTTT. Protein: CASSYSKQGASNQPQHF.

The chain uses TRBV10-3 and TRBJ1-5; no firm D call. The CDR3 consists of 15 residues. Germline assignment: CDR1 ENHRY and CDR2 SYGVKD. V was trimmed by 0 bases and J by 2 bases, leaving 8 bases between them. CDR3 in amino acids: CAISESGNGNQPQHF. The CDR3 nucleotides read TGTGCCATCAGTGAGTCGGGGAACGGCAATCAGCCCCAGCATTTT.

The chain links TRBV3-1 (or the pseudogene TRBV3-2) to TRBJ2-5; 7 positions agree with TRBD2. Germline loops: CDR1 LGHDT, CDR2 YNNKEL (reference sequence). The CDR3 consists of 13 residues. After removal of 2 bases from V and 9 bases from J, the junction contained 6 bases not matched to a gene. The chain's CDR3 is CASSQQDRGAQYF. The CDR3 DNA follows: TGTGCCAGCAGCCAACAAGACCGGGGGGCCCAGTACTTC.

This clone was observed once. This sequence joins TRBV4-2 and TRBJ1-1; unclear D gene. CDR1 is LGHNA, CDR2 YNFKEQ, per germline. The CDR3 has 14 residues. V dropped 0 bases and J dropped 11 bases, with 16 bases sitting between them. The CDR3 sequence: CASSQDGQVSTAFF. The CDR3 DNA follows: TGTGCCAGCAGCCAAGACGGGCAGGTTTCTACGGCTTTCTTT.

For the CDR3, the DNA is TGTGCCAGCTCACCACCCGTCAGGCCCGGGGAGCTGTTTTTT. Residues: CASSPPVRPGELFF. V is TRBV18 and J is TRBJ2-2; D remains unclear. The CDR3 has 14 amino acids. Germline loops: CDR1 KGHSH, CDR2 LQKENI. V was trimmed by 0 bases and J by 6 bases, leaving 8 bases between them. Using reference TRBV18 and TRBJ2-2 for the parts outside the CDR3, the full variable domain is NAGVMQNPRHLVRRRGQEARLRCSPMKGHSHVYWYRQLPEEGLKFMVYLQKENIIDESGMPKERFSAEFPKEGPSILRIQQVVRGDSAAYFCASSPPVRPGELFFGEGSRLTVL.

This rearrangement joins TRBV7-2 to TRBJ1-4; the D gene is possibly TRBD1 (6 bases). CDR1 and CDR2 (germline): SGHTA, FQGNSA. The CDR3 extends over 15 amino acids. V was clipped by 2 bases and J by 6 bases, with 13 bases between them. The CDR3 sequence is CASSLTGGAYEKLFF. In nucleotides, the CDR3 is TGTGCCAGCAGCTTAACGGGGGGCGCGTATGAAAAACTGTTTTTT.

This chain joins TRBV10-1 and TRBJ2-1; 12 bases are shared with TRBD2. Germline V CDR1 and CDR2: WNHNN, SYGVQD (reference sequence). The length of the CDR3 is 16 residues. The J segment lost 5 bases and the V segment lost 9 bases, leaving 11 bases of the junction unmatched. The CDR3: CASSLLAGGVHNEQFF. The DNA for the CDR3 is TGCGCCAGTAGCCTACTAGCGGGGGGCGTCCACAATGAGCAGTTCTTC.

CDR3 DNA: TGTGCCAGCAGCGGTCCAGCGGGAGGGACTGAAGCTTTCTTT. Its translation is CASSGPAGGTEAFF. This chain connects TRBV9 to TRBJ1-1; D is unresolved. The CDR3 spans 14 residues. Trimming removed 3 bases at V and 5 bases at J, with 14 bases between. Germline loops: CDR1 SGDLS, CDR2 YYNGEE.

V and J are TRBV11-3 and TRBJ2-1; 13 bases align to TRBD2. In germline, CDR1 is SGHNT, CDR2 YENEEA. The CDR3 runs to 15 residues. The trim removed 5 bases at V and 10 bases at J, leaving 8 bases unmatched. Here the CDR3 DNA reads TGTGCCAGCAGCATACTAGCGGGAGGGTTCGGAGAGCAGTTCTTC. Encoded protein: CASSILAGGFGEQFF.